This T cell receptor beta chain was obtained from a study of Ad26.COV2.S vaccination and SARS-CoV-2 variants. The overall study: Ad26.COV2.S shots went into the muscle once or twice, 56 days apart.

Treatment defined: around 19 received Ad26.COV2.S at low or high dose, single or two shots; 5 received placebo; per-sample allocation not given. Material that was analyzed had been drawn on day 63 after the first vaccine or placebo injection. As its vector, the vaccine had Ad26, which expressed Wuhan-strain SARS-CoV-2 spike. This table comes from immunoSEQ multiplex PCR, and its TCRdb copy is limited to in-frame clones, with some not included. The data show approximately 300,000 clones, with approximately 86% seen just once and 2.1% held by the top ten. Findings of the study overall: Spike-specific CD8+ and CD4+ T cell responses reportedly showed substantial breadth after vaccination.

V lost 4 bases to trimming and J lost 7 bases, with 13 bases between them. CDR1 SGHTA and CDR2 FQGNSA come from the germline V gene. The CDR3 spans 14 residues. With respect to this clone: Its antigen is currently unknown.

The J gene is TRBJ2-2, the V gene TRBV7-2; the D call may be TRBD1 or TRBD2 (6 bases each). Sequenced material: peripheral blood, taken in a trial of Ad26.COV2.S vaccine versus placebo. The clonotype comes from a person between 18 and 65 years old who received the Ad26.COV2.S COVID-19 vaccine or a placebo. This chain's CDR3 is CASSSGAWGGELFF. In nucleotides, the CDR3 is TGTGCCAGCAGCTCGGGGGCGTGGGGCGGGGAGCTGTTTTTT.